A single sample is the source of the 31 T cell receptor beta chains below, sequenced in a study of technical replicates of blood from four donors (dated by TCRdb to the late 2010s). Preparation of the library involved the immunoSEQ multiplex PCR assay. TCRdb's version of the immuneACCESS table is confined to in-frame rearrangements and falls short of the full clone set. An unresolved V gene accounts for under half of the shortfall where checked; the remainder is of unknown origin. Counted in this sample were about 56,000 clones; around 95% of them appeared once. The ten largest account for roughly 4.3% of the sample. The sample taken for sequencing was PBMCs. These receptor sequences come from a human donor in good health. Some clones in this sample may be carry-over from other donors' samples.

The chain carries TRBV30 and TRBJ2-7; TRBD1 agrees at 8 bases. Germline CDR1 and CDR2: GTSNPN and SVGIG (reference sequence). CDR3 length: 14 amino acids. J lost 4 bases, V lost 4 bases, and 9 bases had no gene match. The CDR3 spells CAWNQGALGYEQYF. The CDR3 bases are TGTGCCTGGAACCAGGGGGCTTTGGGATACGAGCAGTACTTC.

In nucleotides, the CDR3 is TGTGCCAGCAGGACCGGGACTAGCGGGAACGTCATAGAGACCCAGTACTTC. Translation: CASRTGTSGNVIETQYF. This chain connects TRBV6-4 to TRBJ2-5, with TRBD2 matching over 13 bases. This CDR3 has 17 residues. The trim removed 6 bases at V and 4 bases at J, leaving 11 bases unmatched. Germline CDR1 reads MRHNA; CDR2 reads SNTAGT.

This chain connects TRBV7-2 to TRBJ2-7; D unclear. The CDR3 consists of 13 residues. Germline assignment: CDR1 SGHTA and CDR2 FQGNSA. Trimming cost V 5 bases and J 2 bases, with 10 bases left between them. CDR3 sequence: CASSPGPAYEQYF. In DNA form, the CDR3 reads TGTGCCAGCAGCCCTGGGCCTGCCTACGAGCAGTACTTC.

The chain carries TRBV14 and TRBJ1-1; D is perhaps TRBD1 (5 bases). Per the germline V gene, CDR1 is SGHDN and CDR2 is FVKESK. CDR3 length: 14 amino acids. V lost 3 bases and J lost 6, with 14 bases in between. In DNA, the CDR3 is TGTGCCAGCAGCCAGGCCGGGGGGTGGTCTGAAGCTTTCTTT. Protein: CASSQAGGWSEAFF.

This rearrangement joins TRBV27 to TRBJ1-2; D is uncertain. CDR1 is MNHEY, CDR2 SMNVEV, per germline (reference sequence). With 6 bases removed from V and 0 bases from J, the gap between germline ends came to 8 bases. The CDR3 has 13 amino acids. The CDR3 DNA sequence: TGTGCCAGCAGCTATGGTCCTAACTATGGCTACACCTTC. This gives the protein CASSYGPNYGYTF.

The CDR3 reads CASSSPGGFYEQYF. The DNA of the CDR3 is TGTGCCAGCTCCTCTCCGGGGGGCTTCTACGAGCAGTACTTC. The V gene is TRBV18, the J gene TRBJ2-7, with D maybe TRBD2 (7 bases). The ends were cut back, 6 bases at V and 3 bases at J, with 15 bases in the middle. From germline, CDR1 is KGHSH and CDR2 LQKENI. This CDR3 has 14 residues.

This clone was seen a few times. J is TRBJ2-2 and V is TRBV6-4, with 9 positions matching TRBD1. V lost 6 bases and J lost 3; bases outside the gene matches: 2. Germline values: CDR1 MRHNA, CDR2 SNTAGT. The CDR3 has 14 amino acids. CDR3 residues: CASRRQGDTGELFF. The CDR3 region has the DNA TGTGCCAGCAGGAGACAGGGGGACACCGGGGAGCTGTTTTTT.

The chain has TRBV5-1 and TRBJ2-5; 10 nucleotides align to TRBD2. CDR1 and CDR2 (germline): SGHRS, YFSETQ. CDR3 length equals 18 residues. With 0 bases clipped from V and 4 bases from J, the junction kept 12 bases outside the gene matches. DNA for the CDR3: TGCGCCAGCAGCTTGGTGGCTAGCGGGAGTGGGTTGGGAGAGACCCAGTACTTC. Translation: CASSLVASGSGLGETQYF.

The chain recombines TRBV11-3 with TRBJ2-1; 13 nucleotides agree with TRBD2. This CDR3 comprises 15 residues. The V gene's germline CDR1 is SGHNT and CDR2 YENEEA. V trimming: 5 bases; J trimming: 7 bases; junction bases outside the gene matches: 5. The CDR3 sequence is CASSPGLAGVNEQFF. Here the CDR3 DNA reads TGTGCCAGCAGCCCCGGACTAGCGGGAGTTAATGAGCAGTTCTTC. The full variable domain, with the rest looked up from reference TRBV11-3 and TRBJ2-1, is EAGVVQSPRYKIIEKKQPVAFWCNPISGHNTLYWYLQNLGQGPELLIRYENEEAVDDSQLPKDRFSAERLKGVDSTLKIQPAELGDSAVYLCASSPGLAGVNEQFFGPGTRLTVL.

The CDR3 region is CASSAGDGTPRGEQFF. CDR3 nucleotide sequence: TGTGCCAGCAGCGCAGGAGACGGGACCCCCAGGGGTGAGCAGTTCTTC. The chain is built from TRBV9 and TRBJ2-1; perhaps TRBD1 as D (6 bases). CDR1 and CDR2 (germline): SGDLS, YYNGEE. V was trimmed by 3 bases and J by 9 bases, leaving 22 bases between them. This CDR3 has 16 amino acids.

The V gene is TRBV5-6, the J gene TRBJ2-2; tentatively, D is TRBD1 (6 bases). This CDR3 has 17 residues. Germline V gene data show CDR1 as SGHDT and CDR2 as YYEEEE. V was shortened by 2 bases and J by 6 bases, with 20 bases between the two germline ends. The CDR3 DNA follows: TGTGCCAGCAGCTTTCACCGGGACAATAGATACCCCGGGGAGCTGTTTTTT. This translates into CASSFHRDNRYPGELFF.

The chain has TRBV6-5 and TRBJ2-1; D not certain. Trimming cost V 5 bases and J 0 bases, with 11 bases left between them. The CDR3 length is 15 residues. From germline, CDR1 is MNHEY and CDR2 SVGAGI. The CDR3 spells CASSPGYNSYNEQFF. DNA for the CDR3: TGTGCCAGCAGTCCCGGGTACAACTCCTACAATGAGCAGTTCTTC.

This clone occurred a few times. The V gene is TRBV7-9, the J gene TRBJ2-7; 11 nucleotides line up with TRBD1. This CDR3 region has 14 residues. V shed 5 bases, J shed 3 bases, and the junction held 3 bases outside the gene matches. Germline V gives CDR1 SEHNR, CDR2 FQNEAQ (reference sequence). CDR3 sequence: CASSPGQGDYEQYF. CDR3 nucleotide sequence: TGTGCCAGCAGCCCGGGACAGGGGGACTACGAGCAGTACTTC.

V gene TRBV30 combines with J gene TRBJ1-6; 9 positions match TRBD1. V was pared by 2 bases and J by 8 bases, with 7 bases of the junction left unmatched. This CDR3 has 15 residues. From germline, CDR1 is GTSNPN and CDR2 SVGIG (reference sequence). CDR3 in amino acids: CAWSTSGTGYSPLHF. The CDR3 DNA reads TGTGCCTGGAGTACCTCCGGGACAGGGTATTCACCCCTCCACTTT. Full variable domain (outside the CDR3, taken from reference TRBV30 and TRBJ1-6): SQTIHQWPATLVQPVGSPLSLECTVEGTSNPNLYWYRQAAGRGLQLLFYSVGIGQISSEVPQNLSASRPQDRQFILSSKKLLLSDSGFYLCAWSTSGTGYSPLHFGNGTRLTVT.

This clone was picked up one time. The CDR3 is CASSLSAGGPSYEQYF. The DNA of the CDR3 is TGTGCCAGCAGCTTGTCGGCGGGGGGGCCGTCCTACGAGCAGTACTTC. This chain uses TRBV7-2 with TRBJ2-7; 9 bases are shared with TRBD2. Germline V gene data show CDR1 as SGHTA and CDR2 as FQGNSA. The CDR3 runs 16 residues. V lost 3 bases, J lost 1 base, and 7 bases stayed unmatched.

V and J are TRBV2 and TRBJ1-2; a weak D match, TRBD1 (6 bases). This CDR3 comprises 15 residues. The germline CDR1 and CDR2 sequences are SNHLY and FYNNEI. V shed 0 bases and J shed 4 bases, with 12 bases lying between them. The chain's CDR3 is CASSEAGGASYGYTF. CDR3 DNA sequence: TGTGCCAGCAGTGAAGCAGGGGGGGCGAGCTATGGCTACACCTTC. Full variable domain (rest looked up from reference TRBV2 and TRBJ1-2): EPEVTQTPSHQVTQMGQEVILRCVPISNHLYFYWYRQILGQKVEFLVSFYNNEISEKSEIFDDQFSVERPDGSNFTLKIRSTKLEDSAMYFCASSEAGGASYGYTFGSGTRLTVV.

This chain joins TRBV4-2 and TRBJ2-1, with D maybe TRBD1 (6 bases). Deletions cut 0 bases from V and 8 bases from J, with 14 bases between. Germline loops: CDR1 LGHNA, CDR2 YNFKEQ. The CDR3 covers 15 residues. The CDR3: CASSQETGPTDEQFF. CDR3 sequence (DNA): TGTGCCAGCAGCCAAGAGACAGGACCTACGGATGAGCAGTTCTTC.

The V call is TRBV4-1, the J call TRBJ1-4, with D possibly being TRBD1 (5 bases). The CDR3 runs 15 residues. Germline assignment: CDR1 MGHRA and CDR2 YSYEKL. V was pared by 4 bases and J by 7 bases, with 16 bases between. The DNA of the CDR3 is TGCGCCAGCAGCCCAGCTCTGGGGGGGTTTGAAAAACTGTTTTTT. This translates into CASSPALGGFEKLFF.

V and J are TRBV5-1 and TRBJ2-7, with 11 bases matching TRBD1. The CDR3 spans 14 residues. Germline CDR1 and CDR2: SGHRS and YFSETQ. The V segment lost 3 bases and the J segment 7 bases; nucleotides outside the gene matches: 6. CDR3: CASSSGTGGGEQYF. The CDR3, as DNA: TGCGCCAGCAGCTCCGGGACAGGGGGTGGGGAGCAGTACTTC.

The J gene is TRBJ2-3, the V gene TRBV10-3; 7 bases match TRBD1. The CDR3 runs 14 residues. Germline CDR1 and CDR2: ENHRY and SYGVKD. V was pared by 10 bases and J by 0 bases, with 7 bases of the junction left unmatched. The CDR3 reads CATKTGSSTDTQYF. Written as DNA, the CDR3 is TGTGCCACCAAGACAGGGAGTAGCACAGATACGCAGTATTTT.

The J gene is TRBJ2-3, the V gene TRBV7-9, with TRBD2 matching over 8 bases. Trimming at V came to 4 bases and at J to 2 bases, leaving 8 bases not matched to a gene. Per the germline V gene, CDR1 is SEHNR and CDR2 is FQNEAQ (reference sequence). The CDR3 has 16 amino acids. The CDR3 bases are TGTGCCAGCAGCTCCGGACTAGCCCCCCTCACAGATACGCAGTATTTT. It yields the protein CASSSGLAPLTDTQYF.

The chain combines TRBV6-4 with TRBJ2-7, with 13 positions matching TRBD2. The junction had 8 bases not matched to a gene; V was cut back by 10 bases and J by 2 bases. The CDR3 is made up of 15 amino acids. Germline CDR1 is MRHNA and CDR2 is SNTAGT. CDR3 nucleotides: TGTGCCACCCAACTAGCGGGAGGGTCTCCCTACGAGCAGTACTTC. Amino acid sequence: CATQLAGGSPYEQYF.

The V and J genes are TRBV27 and TRBJ2-5; possibly TRBD2 for D (6 bases). V was shortened by 4 bases and J by 5 bases, with 11 bases between the two germline ends. The CDR3 extends over 13 amino acids. Per the germline V gene, CDR1 is MNHEY and CDR2 is SMNVEV (reference sequence). CDR3 nucleotide sequence: TGTGCCAGCAGTTACAAGGAGGGGGAGACCCAGTACTTC. Amino acids: CASSYKEGETQYF.

This clone occurred once. The rearrangement joins TRBV7-9 to TRBJ1-1; D gene uncertain. The CDR3 totals 13 residues. Trimming cost V 5 bases and J 0 bases, with 7 bases left between them. Per germline, CDR1 SEHNR and CDR2 FQNEAQ (reference sequence). The CDR3 region is CASSPRLNTEAFF. The CDR3 DNA follows: TGTGCCAGCAGCCCCCGTCTGAACACTGAAGCTTTCTTT.

The chain joins TRBV7-9 to TRBJ1-2; TRBD1 matches 9 bases. Germline V gene data show CDR1 as SEHNR and CDR2 as FQNEAQ (reference sequence). The trim removed 5 bases at V and 8 bases at J, leaving 9 bases unmatched. The CDR3 spans 14 residues. The CDR3 coding sequence is TGTGCCAGCAGCCCACAGGGGGCGAAGTACGGCTACACCTTC. It encodes CASSPQGAKYGYTF. The complete variable domain, with remaining parts taken from reference TRBV7-9 and TRBJ1-2, reads DTGVSQNPRHKITKRGQNVTFRCDPISEHNRLYWYRQTLGQGPEFLTYFQNEAQLEKSRLLSDRFSAERPKGSFSTLEIQRTEQGDSAMYLCASSPQGAKYGYTFGSGTRLTVV.

V is TRBV12-5 and J is TRBJ2-4; tentative D call: TRBD2 (6 bases). This CDR3 spans 14 amino acids. V gave up 0 bases and J gave up 7 bases, with 10 bases separating them. CDR1 is LGHNT, CDR2 FRNRAP, per germline. The CDR3 DNA follows: TGTGCTAGTGGTTTGGTCTCGGAGGGCAACATTCAGTACTTC. The encoded protein is CASGLVSEGNIQYF.

This clone appeared a single time. This chain links TRBV4-2 with TRBJ2-1; 10 nucleotides match TRBD2. Germline V lookup: CDR1 LGHNA, CDR2 YNFKEQ. Trimming removed 4 bases from V and 9 bases from J; junction bases left unmatched: 9. CDR3 length equals 15 residues. The CDR3 DNA sequence: TGTGCCAGCAGCCGCCTAGCGGGAGATGGTGGTGAGCAGTTCTTC. Protein sequence: CASSRLAGDGGEQFF.

This CDR3 reads CASHSGRPPRNEQFF. The CDR3 DNA follows: TGTGCCAGCCATAGCGGGAGGCCCCCTCGGAATGAGCAGTTCTTC. The chain is built from TRBV6-5 and TRBJ2-1; 10 bases align to TRBD2. V lost 8 bases and J lost 7; bases outside the gene matches: 11. The CDR3 totals 15 residues. Germline CDR1 is MNHEY and CDR2 is SVGAGI.

The chain uses TRBV5-1 and TRBJ2-7; 8 nucleotides line up with TRBD2. The CDR3 totals 16 residues. Germline trimming cut 4 bases from V and 6 bases from J; bases unmatched to any gene: 15. Looked up from germline, CDR1 is SGHRS and CDR2 is YFSETQ. The CDR3 DNA reads as TGCGCCAGCAGCCCTGCTGGGAGCGGGAGAGGTTCCGAGCAGTACTTC. Protein product: CASSPAGSGRGSEQYF. Variable domain in full (rest from reference TRBV5-1 and TRBJ2-7): KAGVTQTPRYLIKTRGQQVTLSCSPISGHRSVSWYQQTPGQGLQFLFEYFSETQRNKGNFPGRFSGRQFSNSRSEMNVSTLELGDSALYLCASSPAGSGRGSEQYFGPGTRLTVT.

The rearrangement joins TRBV6-5 to TRBJ1-3, with D possibly TRBD1 on 6 matching bases. V lost 7 bases, J lost 8 bases, and 18 bases lay in between. CDR3 length: 14 residues. The germline V gene has CDR1 MNHEY and CDR2 SVGAGI. The CDR3 sequence is CASKRGSIPDTIYF. The CDR3 nucleotides read TGTGCCAGCAAGAGGGGGAGTATCCCCGACACCATATATTTT.

The V gene is TRBV7-8, the J gene TRBJ1-6, with D perhaps TRBD1 (5 bases). Between the trimmed V and J ends, which lost 3 bases and 10 bases, there was a span of 16 bases. This CDR3 has 15 residues. Germline V gives CDR1 SGHVS, CDR2 FQNEAQ. Here the CDR3 DNA reads TGTGCCAGCAGCTTTTTCGGCAGGGAACGGTCACCCCTCCACTTT. Its protein is CASSFFGRERSPLHF.